The 25 T cell receptor beta chains below were found in one sample sequenced in a study of T-cell memory formation after mild COVID-19. Each CDR3 protein gets one entry after TCRdb re-called the 5' RACE reads with MiXCR. The table includes roughly 170,000 distinct CDR3 sequences, less than 20% detected once. Input material: PBMCs or a T cell subset sorted from them (not recorded which). All receptors come from a man between 18 and 29 years old who had mild COVID-19 (a few samples of this study predate the infection). Cell type and time point are not known.

This clonotype was counted between two and nine times. The J gene is TRBJ1-2, the V gene TRBV9; 7 bases align to TRBD1. Germline-derived CDR1 and CDR2 are SGDLS and YYNGEE. The CDR3 extends over 12 amino acids. J was trimmed by 8 bases and V by 7 bases; bases with no gene match: 8. The CDR3 coding sequence is TGTGCCAGCGGGAGACAGGGAAGCGGCTACACCTTC. Translated, it gives CASGRQGSGYTF. Drawing the rest from reference TRBV9 and TRBJ1-2, the complete variable domain is DSGVTQTPKHLITATGQRVTLRCSPRSGDLSVYWYQQSLDQGLQFLIQYYNGEERAKGNILERFSAQQFPDLHSELNLSSLELGDSALYFCASGRQGSGYTFGSGTRLTVV.

This clonotype was recorded many times. The V gene is TRBV7-2, the J gene TRBJ2-7; the match to TRBD1 covers 8 bases. This CDR3 is 13 amino acids long. The junction had 2 bases not matched to a gene; V was cut back by 1 base and J by 6 bases. Germline CDR1 is SGHTA and CDR2 is FQGNSA. DNA for the CDR3: TGTGCCAGCAGCTTAGGAACAGGGGGCGAGCAGTACGTC. Translation gives CASSLGTGGEQYV.

The chain is built from TRBV5-1 and TRBJ2-5, with D uncertain. Per the germline V gene, CDR1 is SGHRS and CDR2 is YFSETQ. V lost 2 bases and J 0 bases, leaving 8 bases between the germline ends. The CDR3 contains 14 residues. CDR3 loop: CASSFLPDQETQYF. DNA for the CDR3: TGCGCCAGCAGCTTTCTTCCAGACCAAGAGACCCAGTACTTC.

A few counts support this clonotype. This chain links TRBV6-5 with TRBJ2-5; D might be TRBD1 or TRBD2, each matching 5 bases. The CDR3 loop spans 11 amino acids. V was clipped by 8 bases and J by 5 bases, with 9 bases between them. Germline CDR1 reads MNHEY; CDR2 reads SVGAGI. Here the CDR3 DNA reads TGTGCCAGCCATCGGGGCGAGACCCAGTACTTC. This encodes CASHRGETQYF.

This chain connects TRBV6-5 to TRBJ1-1; D unresolved. The ends were cut back, 3 bases at V and 1 base at J, with 6 bases in the middle. The CDR3 is made up of 13 amino acids. Looked up from germline, CDR1 is MNHEY and CDR2 is SVGAGI. CDR3 DNA sequence: TGTGCCAGCAGTTATATCAGGAACACTGAAGCTTTCTTT. Protein: CASSYIRNTEAFF.

This clonotype was seen many times. This rearrangement joins TRBV28 to TRBJ1-5; D gene uncertain. This CDR3 contains 12 residues. The V end was cut by 6 bases, the J end by 0 bases, with 3 bases between. The germline CDR1 and CDR2 sequences are MDHEN and SYDVKM. CDR3 DNA sequence: TGTGCCAGCAGCAATAGCAATCAGCCCCAGCATTTT. This gives the protein CASSNSNQPQHF.

This rearrangement joins TRBV6-1 to TRBJ1-1, with a possible D match to TRBD1 (6 bases). Germline assignment: CDR1 MNHNS and CDR2 SASEGT. The CDR3 consists of 13 residues. V was pared by 6 bases and J by 4 bases, with 12 bases between. In DNA, the CDR3 is TGTGCCAGCAGCGAGCAGGGGACCACTGAAGCTTTCTTT. It translates to CASSEQGTTEAFF.

The chain carries TRBV14 and TRBJ2-2; no clear D gene. CDR1 is SGHDN, CDR2 FVKESK, per germline. This CDR3 contains 17 residues. V was shortened by 3 bases and J by 1 base, with 15 bases between the two germline ends. The CDR3: CASSHFYSDLNTGELFF. The CDR3 region has the DNA TGTGCCAGCAGCCATTTTTACTCCGATCTGAACACCGGGGAGCTGTTTTTT.

This clonotype has more than one count but fewer than ten. This chain links TRBV9 with TRBJ1-1, with D hard to call. Deletions cut 4 bases from V and 2 bases from J, with 18 bases between. Germline-derived CDR1 and CDR2 are SGDLS and YYNGEE. The CDR3 runs to 16 residues. This chain's CDR3 is CASSKIAARTNTEAFF. CDR3 coding DNA: TGTGCCAGCAGCAAAATTGCGGCCAGGACCAACACTGAAGCTTTCTTT.

This chain connects TRBV7-2 to TRBJ1-5; D not certain. CDR1 is SGHTA and CDR2 is FQGNSA in the germline V gene. The CDR3 spans 13 residues. V was shortened by 6 bases and J by 7 bases, with 13 bases between the two germline ends. DNA for the CDR3: TGTGCCAGCAGGACCGGGCAGAACCAGCCCCAGCATTTT. It specifies CASRTGQNQPQHF.

This clonotype was seen only a few times. The chain employs TRBV4-3 and TRBJ2-1; maybe TRBD1 (5 bases). CDR1 LGHNA and CDR2 YSLEER come from the germline V gene. This CDR3 is built from 16 residues. V dropped 0 bases and J dropped 12 bases, with 21 bases sitting between them. CDR3 coding DNA: TGCGCCAGCAGCCAAGATCAAGGGGCCGGACGTTTTGGGCAGTTCTTC. Translated, it gives CASSQDQGAGRFGQFF.

The chain joins TRBV6-2 or TRBV6-3 to TRBJ2-5, with 8 bases fitting TRBD2. This CDR3 spans 17 amino acids. Germline CDR1 is MNHEY and CDR2 is SVGEGT. V lost 5 bases, J lost 4 bases, and 15 bases stayed unmatched. CDR3 DNA sequence: TGTGCCAGCAGTGACACCGGGACTAGTGGGGGGAGAGAGACCCAGTACTTC. This translates into CASSDTGTSGGRETQYF.

The chain has TRBV4-2 and TRBJ2-7; D uncertain. Trimming removed 2 bases from V and 8 bases from J, with 13 bases in between. CDR1 LGHNA and CDR2 YNFKEQ come from the germline V gene. The CDR3 is 13 residues long. The CDR3 loop reads CASSQSQAPKQYF. CDR3 sequence (DNA): TGTGCCAGCAGCCAAAGTCAGGCACCCAAGCAGTACTTC.

The V gene is TRBV28, the J gene TRBJ2-2; D remains unclear. Germline V CDR1 and CDR2: MDHEN, SYDVKM. The length of the CDR3 is 15 residues. V lost 2 bases and J 1 base, leaving 8 bases between the germline ends. DNA for the CDR3: TGTGCCAGCAGTTTAATGGGGATGAACACCGGGGAGCTGTTTTTT. Translated, it gives CASSLMGMNTGELFF.

This clonotype was counted only a few times. The V call is TRBV21-1, the J call TRBJ2-7; whether TRBD2, the table's D call, matches the DNA was not checked. TRBV21-1 is a pseudogene segment. The CDR3 extends over 14 amino acids. The CDR3 region has the DNA TGTGCCAGCAGCGGACTAGCTGCAACCTACGAGCAGTACGTC. It encodes CASSGLAATYEQYV.

V gene TRBV18 combines with J gene TRBJ2-6; 8 bases fit TRBD2. V lost 3 bases, J lost 1 base, and 8 bases stayed unmatched. The CDR3 length is 18 residues. Per the germline V gene, CDR1 is KGHSH and CDR2 is LQKENI. The CDR3 loop reads CASSPTPGGSSGANVLTF. CDR3 in DNA: TGTGCCAGCTCACCGACACCGGGGGGGTCGTCTGGGGCCAACGTCCTGACTTTC. The full variable domain, in which reference TRBV18 and TRBJ2-6 provide the parts outside the CDR3, is NAGVMQNPRHLVRRRGQEARLRCSPMKGHSHVYWYRQLPEEGLKFMVYLQKENIIDESGMPKERFSAEFPKEGPSILRIQQVVRGDSAAYFCASSPTPGGSSGANVLTFGAGSRLTVL.

This clonotype has more than one count but fewer than ten. This chain uses TRBV7-2 with TRBJ1-5; D is unresolved. V lost 1 base and J 5 bases, leaving 6 bases between the germline ends. The CDR3 consists of 13 residues. CDR1 and CDR2 (germline): SGHTA, FQGNSA. The CDR3 nucleotides are TGTGCCAGCAGCTTAGTGGTGGATCAGCCCCAGCATTTT. This translates into CASSLVVDQPQHF.

This clonotype was detected only a few times. The chain recombines TRBV4-3 with TRBJ2-2, with 8 positions matching TRBD1. V was pared by 0 bases and J by 3 bases, with 3 bases of the junction left unmatched. The CDR3 totals 16 residues. Germline CDR1 LGHNA, CDR2 YSLEER. The CDR3 sequence: CASSQESDRDTGELFF. DNA for the CDR3: TGCGCCAGCAGCCAAGAGTCGGACAGGGACACCGGGGAGCTGTTTTTT.

This chain joins TRBV6-2 or TRBV6-3 and TRBJ1-1; 8 bases line up with TRBD1. This CDR3 has 14 residues. Germline values: CDR1 MNHEY, CDR2 SVGEGT. Unmatched junction bases numbered 7, after V lost 4 bases and J lost 6 bases. CDR3 residues: CASSSGQVSAEAFF. Written as DNA, the CDR3 is TGTGCCAGCAGTTCGGGACAGGTCTCCGCTGAAGCTTTCTTT.

V usage is TRBV29-1 and J usage is TRBJ2-3; a weak D match, TRBD1 (6 bases). Trimming took off 4 bases at V and 2 bases at J, with 19 bases between the two ends. Germline loops: CDR1 SQVTM, CDR2 ANQGSEA. The CDR3 covers 16 residues. CDR3 sequence (DNA): TGCAGCGTTGTACCGTTTCTGGACAGCCACACAGATACGCAGTATTTT. It encodes CSVVPFLDSHTDTQYF.

CDR3 in DNA: TGTGCCAGCAGCGCTCCCGGGACTAGCGGGGGCAGCACAGATACGCAGTATTTT. Its translation: CASSAPGTSGGSTDTQYF. The chain joins TRBV21-1 to TRBJ2-3; TRBD2 was called by the table and not checked on the DNA. TRBV21-1 is shown as a pseudogene. The CDR3 runs to 18 residues.

The CDR3, as DNA: TGTGCCAGCAGTTGGGACAGGAGCCAAGAGACCCAGTACTTC. Protein: CASSWDRSQETQYF. The chain combines TRBV12-3 or TRBV12-4 with TRBJ2-5, with 8 bases aligning to TRBD1. V was clipped by 4 bases and J by 1 base; unmatched bases: 2. CDR3 size: 14 residues.

A few counts support this clonotype. CDR3 in DNA: TGTGCCAGCACCAGATACACTGAAGCTTTCTTT. Its protein is CASTRYTEAFF. This chain uses TRBV6-2 or TRBV6-3 with TRBJ1-1; D not certain. Deletions cut 7 bases from V and 3 bases from J, with 6 bases between. CDR1 is MNHEY, CDR2 SVGEGT, per germline. This CDR3 has 11 residues.

In this sample, this clonotype turned up once. This chain uses TRBV12-2 with TRBJ1-1. TRBV12-2 is a known pseudogene. This CDR3 contains 12 residues. CDR3 sequence (DNA): TGTGCAAGTCGCTATGGGAACACTGAAGCTTTCTTT. It codes for CASRYGNTEAFF.

The chain has TRBV6-2 or TRBV6-3 and TRBJ2-1, with 14 bases that match TRBD2. Germline assignment: CDR1 MNHEY and CDR2 SVGEGT. The ends lost 6 bases at V and 2 bases at J; junction bases unmatched: 0. The CDR3 is 15 amino acids. Written as DNA, the CDR3 is TGTGCCAGCAGGGGACTAGCGGGAGCCTACAATGAGCAGTTCTTC. It codes for CASRGLAGAYNEQFF.